The rows below give T cell receptor beta chains drawn from one sample of a study of cytomegalovirus exposure and HLA in healthy donors. Profiled with immunoSEQ multiplex PCR; TCRdb holds only in-frame clones, not every one. The table includes 95,000 to 100,000 clones, more than 70% detected once. The sample consisted of PBMCs. The receptors were gathered from a female donor in good health and CMV-seronegative. The CDR3 runs from the conserved cysteine through the conserved F or W. D genes are given only for firm matches. Clone sizes are given selectively: once, few, many, or a class where the clone is expanded.

size,V,D,J,CDR3,DNA
.,TRBV19,.,TRBJ1-1,CASTSGSRGRGTEAFF,TGTGCCAGTACCTCTGGCAGTCGAGGTCGGGGCACTGAAGCTTTCTTT
.,TRBV30,.,TRBJ1-4,CAWSGGRTNEKLFF,TGTGCCTGGAGTGGGGGCAGAACTAATGAAAAACTGTTTTTT
few,TRBV5-4,.,TRBJ1-1,CASSWEGRVNTEAFF,TGTGCCAGCAGCTGGGAGGGACGGGTGAACACTGAAGCTTTCTTT
once,TRBV28,.,TRBJ2-3,CASRHTERQAPDTQYF,TGTGCCAGCAGGCACACCGAACGACAGGCCCCCGATACGCAGTATTTT
.,TRBV4-1,.,TRBJ2-7,CASSQRQQGNYEQYF,TGCGCCAGCAGCCAAAGACAGCAGGGGAACTACGAGCAGTACTTC
.,TRBV6-5,.,TRBJ1-2,CASNIVGARTF,TGTGCCAGCAACATAGTAGGGGCCCGGACCTTC
.,TRBV18,TRBD2,TRBJ2-1,CASSPGTSGLSSYNEQFF,TGTGCCAGCTCACCGGGGACTAGCGGGCTGAGCTCCTACAATGAGCAGTTCTTC
.,TRBV7-2,TRBD1,TRBJ2-7,CASSSTGDSYEQYF,TGTGCCAGCAGCTCGACAGGGGACTCCTACGAGCAGTACTTC
.,TRBV27,TRBD1,TRBJ2-1,CASSPPPGQGESEQFF,TGTGCCAGCAGCCCCCCCCCGGGACAGGGGGAAAGTGAGCAGTTCTTC
.,TRBV6-5,.,TRBJ1-1,CASTRKALSTEAFF,TGTGCCAGCACCAGGAAGGCTTTAAGCACTGAAGCTTTCTTT
.,TRBV6-5,TRBD1,TRBJ1-2,CASSPPGTGGLHTF,TGTGCCAGCAGTCCACCCGGGACAGGGGGCTTGCACACCTTC
.,TRBV9,.,TRBJ1-2,CASSVVEVPTNYGYTF,TGTGCCAGCAGCGTAGTAGAGGTGCCGACTAACTATGGCTACACCTTC
once,TRBV5-6,TRBD1,TRBJ2-3,CASSRTGTTQYF,TGTGCCAGCAGCCGGACAGGGACTACGCAGTATTTT
few,TRBV5-1,.,TRBJ2-2,CASSLSGTLNTGELFF,TGCGCCAGCAGCCTATCCGGGACTTTAAACACCGGGGAGCTGTTTTTT
few,TRBV6-1,TRBD2,TRBJ2-2,CASRRSSGGTGELFF,TGTGCCAGCAGGCGTTCTAGCGGAGGCACCGGGGAGCTGTTTTTT
few,TRBV25-1,TRBD1,TRBJ1-3,CASSGDRGPGNTIYF,TGTGCCAGCAGTGGGGACAGAGGCCCAGGAAACACCATATATTTT
.,TRBV7-6,.,TRBJ2-1,CASSLAPVFNEQFF,TGTGCCAGCAGCTTAGCCCCTGTTTTTAATGAGCAGTTCTTC
few,TRBV7-9,TRBD1,TRBJ2-7,CASDRGTYEQYF,TGTGCCAGCGACAGGGGGACCTACGAGCAGTACTTC
.,TRBV18,TRBD2,TRBJ2-3,CASSHLAGVETGQSTDTQYF,TGTGCCAGCTCACATCTAGCGGGAGTAGAGACGGGGCAATCCACAGATACGCAGTATTTT
.,TRBV2,.,TRBJ1-5,CASSEGQASNQPQHF,TGTGCCAGCAGTGAAGGACAGGCTAGCAATCAGCCCCAGCATTTT
few,TRBV9,TRBD2,TRBJ2-1,CASSVGLSSGLNEQFF,TGTGCCAGCAGCGTAGGTTTGTCTAGCGGGCTCAATGAGCAGTTCTTC
few,TRBV28,TRBD1,TRBJ2-7,CASSLGTVYEQYF,TGTGCCAGCAGTCTCGGGACAGTCTACGAGCAGTACTTC
.,TRBV19,.,TRBJ1-1,CASSTRPGSEDTEAFF,TGTGCCAGTAGTACCAGACCGGGTTCCGAAGACACTGAAGCTTTCTTT
.,TRBV27,TRBD2,TRBJ2-7,CASSSSGRSYEQYF,TGTGCCAGCAGTTCCAGCGGGAGATCCTACGAGCAGTACTTC
.,TRBV5-6,.,TRBJ1-5,CASSLTAGGRNQPQHF,TGTGCCAGCAGCTTGACTGCCGGGGGAAGAAATCAGCCCCAGCATTTT
.,TRBV5-8,.,TRBJ1-6,CASSLLQNSPLHF,TGTGCCAGCAGCTTGTTGCAGAATTCACCCCTCCACTTT
.,TRBV30,TRBD2,TRBJ2-5,CAGSGGAQETQYF,TGTGCCGGTAGCGGGGGGGCGCAAGAGACCCAGTACTTC
once,TRBV2,TRBD1,TRBJ1-4,CASSLIPGQGFEKLFF,TGTGCCAGCAGTCTTATACCGGGACAGGGGTTTGAAAAACTGTTTTTT
.,TRBV11-1,TRBD1,TRBJ1-2,CASSLMGQNYGYTF,TGTGCCAGCAGCTTAATGGGACAGAACTATGGCTACACCTTC
.,TRBV1,.,TRBJ1-5,CTSSQDQIGGGNQPQHF,TGCACCAGCAGCCAAGATCAAATCGGGGGGGGCAATCAGCCCCAGCATTTT
.,TRBV6-5,.,TRBJ1-2,CASTLGAGPNYGYTF,TGTGCCAGCACCCTGGGGGCAGGCCCTAACTATGGCTACACCTTC
.,TRBV30,.,TRBJ1-6,CAWREEGAGGGSPLHF,TGTGCCTGGCGGGAGGAGGGCGCTGGGGGGGGTTCACCCCTCCACTTT
.,TRBV27,TRBD1,TRBJ2-7,CASSLSGTGSEQYF,TGTGCCAGCAGTTTATCAGGGACAGGGAGCGAGCAGTACTTC
few,TRBV11-1,TRBD1,TRBJ1-1,CASSPLGQGYEAFF,TGTGCCAGCAGCCCCCTCGGACAGGGGTATGAAGCTTTCTTT
.,TRBV2,.,TRBJ1-1,CASTVNPNTEAFF,TGTGCCAGCACGGTTAATCCGAACACTGAAGCTTTCTTT
.,TRBV7-9,TRBD1,TRBJ2-5,CASSNRQGIQETQYF,TGTGCCAGCAGCAATAGACAGGGGATCCAAGAGACCCAGTACTTC
many,TRBV5-6,TRBD1,TRBJ2-7,CASSSTGVLVEQYF,TGTGCCAGCAGCTCGACAGGGGTACTGGTCGAGCAGTACTTC
few,TRBV5-1,.,TRBJ1-1,CASRSLDRAEAFF,TGCGCCAGCCGTTCCCTCGACCGGGCTGAAGCTTTCTTT
few,TRBV18,.,TRBJ2-1,CASSPDRSYNEQFF,TGTGCCAGCTCACCAGACAGGTCCTACAATGAGCAGTTCTTC
.,TRBV21-1,.,TRBJ2-5,CASSTPKLAAQETQYF,TGTGCCAGCAGCACCCCCAAACTAGCGGCCCAAGAGACCCAGTACTTC
.,TRBV5-6,.,TRBJ2-1,CASSSTDRQDEQFF,TGTGCCAGCAGCTCTACCGATCGACAGGATGAGCAGTTCTTC
.,TRBV4-1,.,TRBJ2-1,CASSQAPSSIEQFF,TGCGCCAGCAGCCAAGCCCCTAGCAGTATTGAGCAGTTCTTC
few,TRBV19,.,TRBJ2-7,CASSYGSPNEQYF,TGTGCCAGTAGTTACGGGTCGCCCAACGAGCAGTACTTC
.,TRBV5-8,.,TRBJ1-1,CASMGVTEAFF,TGTGCCAGTATGGGAGTGACTGAAGCTTTCTTT